Listed below are T cell receptor beta chains from one sample, sequenced in a study of T-cell memory formation after mild COVID-19. TCRdb re-derived calls from the 5' RACE reads in MiXCR, one entry per CDR3 protein. The sample consists of around 90,000 distinct CDR3 sequences, roughly 16% of them appearing once. The material sequenced was PBMCs or a T cell subset sorted from them (not recorded which). The receptors stem from a man aged 18 to 29 who had mild COVID-19 (a few samples of this study predate the infection). Cell type and time point are not known. Each CDR3 is given with its conserved first and last residue. Fields, in order: CDR3 DNA, CDR3 protein, D gene, J gene, V gene, clone size. A D gene is named only where the DNA matches it firmly. A row's size may be missing; if present it is once, few, many or a size class.

TGTGCCTGGGAGAATCCCGGGACAGAGATGTACGAGCAGTACTTC CAWENPGTEMYEQYF TRBD1 TRBJ2-7 TRBV30 few
TGTGCCATCAGTAGCGGGGTGGGTCGCAATGAGCAGTTCTTC CAISSGVGRNEQFF TRBD2 TRBJ2-1 TRBV10-3 -
TGCAGCGCCGGACAGGGAGGAGAAAAACTGTTTTTT CSAGQGGEKLFF TRBD1 TRBJ1-4 TRBV29-1 few
TGTGCCAGCAGCCAAGAGTCCGCCGAGCAGTACTTC CASSQESAEQYF - TRBJ2-7 TRBV14 -
TGTGCCAGCAGCCGGACAGGGGGGAACCAAGAGACCCAGTACTTC CASSRTGGNQETQYF TRBD1 TRBJ2-5 TRBV7-3 -
TGCGCCAGCAGCCAAGGAGGGCCCCCCCTTGAAGCTTTCTTT CASSQGGPPLEAFF - TRBJ1-1 TRBV4-1 few
TGCGCCAGCAGCCCCTGGGCTAGCGGGGGACAAGAGACCCAGTACTTC CASSPWASGGQETQYF TRBD2 TRBJ2-5 TRBV5-1 few
TGTGCCAGCAGCTCCCCTCAGGGGATCCAAGAGACCCAGTACTTC CASSSPQGIQETQYF - TRBJ2-5 TRBV7-2 -
TGTGCCAGCAGCTCCGTTACAGATACGCAGTATTTT CASSSVTDTQYF - TRBJ2-3 TRBV7-8 few
TGTGCCAGCTCACCACTTCAGGGACCGGAGACCCAGTACTTC CASSPLQGPETQYF - TRBJ2-5 TRBV18 few
TGTGCCAGCAGCTTGACGACAGAGCTCTATGGCTACACCTTC CASSLTTELYGYTF - TRBJ1-2 TRBV7-2 -
TGTGCCAGCAGTTACCGGACAGGGGAGAGGCCAGAGACCCAGTACTTC CASSYRTGERPETQYF TRBD1 TRBJ2-5 TRBV6-5 few
TGTGCCACCGGTCCCAGGACTTCGTACACCGGGGAGCTGTTTTTT CATGPRTSYTGELFF - TRBJ2-2 TRBV24-1 few
TGTGCCAGCAGTTTAGCGACGACAGGGGGTAAGAACACTGAAGCTTTCTTT CASSLATTGGKNTEAFF TRBD1 TRBJ1-1 TRBV27 few
TGTGCCAGCTCACCCGGGACTAAATCCCTTGATACGCAGTATTTT CASSPGTKSLDTQYF TRBD2 TRBJ2-3 TRBV18 -
TGTGCCAGCAGTGACTCCCCATTCCTGGCGGGGGAAGGGGATACGCAGTATTTT CASSDSPFLAGEGDTQYF TRBD2 TRBJ2-3 TRBV6-4 -
TGCGCCAGCAGTCGTCAGATAGGTTCACCCCTCCACTTT CASSRQIGSPLHF - TRBJ1-6 TRBV5-1 few
TGCAGTCCCGGTACACCACTAGAGCGGGGCTCCTACAATGAGCAGTTCTTC CSPGTPLERGSYNEQFF TRBD2 TRBJ2-1 TRBV20-1 -
TGTGCCAGCAGCCCGGGACTTCACTACGAGCAGTACTTC CASSPGLHYEQYF - TRBJ2-7 TRBV7-2 -
TGTGCCAGCACCGAGGGCGGAAACAATGAGCAGTTCTTC CASTEGGNNEQFF - TRBJ2-1 TRBV6-2/TRBV6-3 few
TGTGCCAGCAGCCACATGGATGAGCAGTTCTTC CASSHMDEQFF - TRBJ2-1 TRBV7-9 few
TGTGCCAGCAGCCCCGAGGGGGATGGGGCTGGAGCTTTCTTT CASSPEGDGAGAFF - TRBJ1-1 TRBV6-5 -
TGCAGCGTTGAACCGGACAGATCGAATTGGGACAATGAGCAGTTCTTC CSVEPDRSNWDNEQFF - TRBJ2-1 TRBV29-1 few
TGTGCCAGCAGCCGACTAGCGGGGGGAGGTGAGACCCAGTACTTC CASSRLAGGGETQYF TRBD2 TRBJ2-5 TRBV7-6 -
TGTGCCAGCAGCCAGGGATTTGGCACTGAAGCTTTCTTT CASSQGFGTEAFF - TRBJ1-1 TRBV7-6 -
TGTGCCAGCTCACCGTCGGGGACCAAGGGATGGGATGAGCAGTTCTTC CASSPSGTKGWDEQFF - TRBJ2-1 TRBV18 few
TGTGCCAGCAGTTTTTCGCAGACGGAGACCCAGTACTTC CASSFSQTETQYF - TRBJ2-5 TRBV27 -
TGCGCCAGCAGCCAAATGGCTTACCTGGACAGGGAAGGCGAGCAGTACTTC CASSQMAYLDREGEQYF TRBD1 TRBJ2-7 TRBV4-3 many
TGTGCCAGCAGCTTCCGGGACAGGGAAGATCGGGGCTATGGCTACACCTTC CASSFRDREDRGYGYTF TRBD1 TRBJ1-2 TRBV7-9 -
TGTGCCAGCAGTTACCTTCCCGGGGGGGCCGGCACAGATACGCAGTATTTT CASSYLPGGAGTDTQYF TRBD2 TRBJ2-3 TRBV6-5 few
TGTGCCAGCAGCCGAGGAGGGGCCTATGGCTACACCTTC CASSRGGAYGYTF - TRBJ1-2 TRBV7-9 few
TGTGCCAGCAGCTTAGTGGCTAGCGGGGGGGACATACAGGGGAATGAGCAGTTCTTC CASSLVASGGDIQGNEQFF TRBD2 TRBJ2-1 TRBV7-8 few
TGTGCCAGCAGCCAAGCCGGGATCTACGAGCAGTACTTC CASSQAGIYEQYF - TRBJ2-7 TRBV14 few
TGTGCCAGCAGCTCGCGAGTTAGTGACACCGGGGAGCTGTTTTTT CASSSRVSDTGELFF - TRBJ2-2 TRBV9 few
TGCGCCAGCAGCCCGGAATCAACCAGAACAGATACGCAGTATTTT CASSPESTRTDTQYF - TRBJ2-3 TRBV4-1 -
TGTGCCAGCAGCTCTGACAGGGAAGAGACCCAGTACTTC CASSSDREETQYF TRBD1 TRBJ2-5 TRBV7-9 many
TGCAGTGCTAGAGCCCGGAGAGTTTTAAACCGGGGCTACACCTTC CSARARRVLNRGYTF - TRBJ1-2 TRBV20-1 -
TGTGCCAGCAGCCCAACACACAGCAATCAGCCCCAGCATTTT CASSPTHSNQPQHF - TRBJ1-5 TRBV9 -
TGTGCCAGCAGACGAAGAGGAGATACGCAGTATTTT CASRRRGDTQYF - TRBJ2-3 TRBV12-3/TRBV12-4 -
TGTGCCAGCAGCTACAAAGACAGGGAAACAGATACGCAGTATTTT CASSYKDRETDTQYF TRBD1 TRBJ2-3 TRBV7-3 -
TGTGCCAGCGGGGAGGTGAACACTGAAGCTTTCTTT CASGEVNTEAFF - TRBJ1-1 TRBV7-9 -
TGTGCCAGTAGTATGTCTAACACGGCCGTACTGAACACTGAAGCTTTCTTT CASSMSNTAVLNTEAFF - TRBJ1-1 TRBV19 few
TGTGCCAGCGGATCGGCTCTAGCCAAAAACATTCAGTACTTC CASGSALAKNIQYF - TRBJ2-4 TRBV6-6 -
TGCAGCGTTGAATCAGGGTCGGAACTGTTTTTT CSVESGSELFF - TRBJ1-4 TRBV29-1 few
TGCAGTGCTAGCGACGGGACAGCAATTTATCAGCCCCAGCATTTT CSASDGTAIYQPQHF TRBD1 TRBJ1-5 TRBV20-1 many
TGTGCCAGCAGCTCGGGTCTCGAGGGGGAGACCCAGTACTTC CASSSGLEGETQYF - TRBJ2-5 TRBV11-2 -
TGCGCCAGCAGGGAGACAGGGGACCCTTCACCCCTCCACTTT CASRETGDPSPLHF TRBD1 TRBJ1-6 TRBV10-2 -
TGCAGCGCAGACTTACAGGGTGCAGGCGAGCAGTACTTC CSADLQGAGEQYF - TRBJ2-7 TRBV29-1 few
TGCGCCAGCAGCCCCCGTGGGGAGACCCAGTACTTC CASSPRGETQYF - TRBJ2-5 TRBV4-1 few
TGCGCCAGCAGCCAAGATGGGGGGACAGGGTGGGCCGGGGAGCTGTTTTTT CASSQDGGTGWAGELFF TRBD1 TRBJ2-2 TRBV4-3 few
TGTGCCAGTGCCTCCGGGGGGGCTGGATATGGCTACACCTTC CASASGGAGYGYTF - TRBJ1-2 TRBV19 -
TGTGCCAGCCGCCAGGGACGCTCCTACAATGAGCAGTTCTTC CASRQGRSYNEQFF - TRBJ2-1 TRBV7-9 -
TGCGCCAGCAGCCAAGATGGGGGCAGCACAGATACGCAGTATTTT CASSQDGGSTDTQYF - TRBJ2-3 TRBV4-3 many
TGTGCCAGCAGTGCTACTAGCGGGGGGGCAGGGAATGAGCAGTTCTTC CASSATSGGAGNEQFF TRBD2 TRBJ2-1 TRBV6-4 many
TGCGCCAGCAGCCCTGGCACGGGCAGGGCACCCCTCCACTTT CASSPGTGRAPLHF - TRBJ1-6 TRBV5-1 -
TGCAGCGTTACCGTTTCAGCCAACATCCCTGAAGCTTTCTTT CSVTVSANIPEAFF - TRBJ1-1 TRBV29-1 few
TGTGCCAGCAGCCTCAGGGGGCAGATTAATGAAAAACTGTTTTTT CASSLRGQINEKLFF TRBD1 TRBJ1-4 TRBV7-9 few
TGTGCCAGCAGCTTGGGGACAGGGGAAAACTATGGCTACACCTTC CASSLGTGENYGYTF TRBD1 TRBJ1-2 TRBV7-8 few
TGTGCCAGCAGCTTAGGGATGGCTGGGGGCCCCGAAAAACTGTTTTTT CASSLGMAGGPEKLFF - TRBJ1-4 TRBV11-2 few
TGTGCCAGCAGCGTATCTGACAATGAGCAGTTCTTC CASSVSDNEQFF - TRBJ2-1 TRBV9 -